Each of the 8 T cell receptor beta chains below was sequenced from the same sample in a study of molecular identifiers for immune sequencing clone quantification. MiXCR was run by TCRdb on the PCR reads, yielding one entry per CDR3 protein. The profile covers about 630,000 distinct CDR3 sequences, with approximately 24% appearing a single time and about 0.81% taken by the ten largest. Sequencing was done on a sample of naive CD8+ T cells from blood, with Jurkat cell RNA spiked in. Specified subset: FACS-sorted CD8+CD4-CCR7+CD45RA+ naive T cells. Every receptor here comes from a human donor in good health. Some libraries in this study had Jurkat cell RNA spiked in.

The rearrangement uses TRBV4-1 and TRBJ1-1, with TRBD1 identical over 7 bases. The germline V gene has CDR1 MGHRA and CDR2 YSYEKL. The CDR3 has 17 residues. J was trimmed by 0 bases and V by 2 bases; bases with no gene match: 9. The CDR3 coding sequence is TGCGCCAGCAGCCAACCTGGACAGGAGGCCCTGAACACTGAAGCTTTCTTT. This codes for CASSQPGQEALNTEAFF.

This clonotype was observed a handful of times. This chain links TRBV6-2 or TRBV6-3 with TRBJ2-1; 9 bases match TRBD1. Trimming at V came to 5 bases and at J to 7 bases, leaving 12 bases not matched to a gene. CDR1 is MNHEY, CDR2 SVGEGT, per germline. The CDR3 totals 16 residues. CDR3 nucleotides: TGTGCCAGCAGTCTAACCGGGACAGGGTCATCTAATGAGCAGTTCTTC. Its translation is CASSLTGTGSSNEQFF.

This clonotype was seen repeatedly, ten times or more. The CDR3 DNA reads as TGTGCCAGCAGTCGGGGGCTGTACAATGAGCAGTTCTTC. It specifies CASSRGLYNEQFF. The V and J genes are TRBV25-1 and TRBJ2-1; D tentatively fits TRBD1 or TRBD2 (6 bases each). Germline V gene sequence: CDR1 MGHDK, CDR2 SYGVNS. The CDR3 length is 13 residues. Trimming pared 5 bases from V and 4 bases from J, leaving 9 bases between.

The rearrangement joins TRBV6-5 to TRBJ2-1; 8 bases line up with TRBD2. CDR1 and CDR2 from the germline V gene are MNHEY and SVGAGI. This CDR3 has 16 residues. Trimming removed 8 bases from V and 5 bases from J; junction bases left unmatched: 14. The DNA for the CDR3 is TGTGCCAGCTCTCTTTGGCGGGGGGCTTCCAACAATGAGCAGTTCTTC. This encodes CASSLWRGASNNEQFF.

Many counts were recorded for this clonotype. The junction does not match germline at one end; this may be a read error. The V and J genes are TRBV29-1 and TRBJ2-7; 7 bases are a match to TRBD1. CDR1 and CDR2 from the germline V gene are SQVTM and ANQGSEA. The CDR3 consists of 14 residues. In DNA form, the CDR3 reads TGCAGCATTGAGGCCTTCGGGACAGATAACGAGCAGTACTTC. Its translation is CSIEAFGTDNEQYF.

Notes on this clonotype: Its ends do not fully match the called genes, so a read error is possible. DNA for the CDR3: TGTGCTAGCAGCGATGGGGTATCTGGGGCCAACGTCCTGACTTTC. Translated: CASSDGVSGANVLTF. V usage is TRBV7-7 and J usage is TRBJ2-6; D not resolved. Germline V CDR1 and CDR2: SSHAT, FNYEAQ (reference sequence). This CDR3 has 15 amino acids. Supplemented by reference TRBV7-7 and TRBJ2-6, the full variable domain reads GAGVSQSPRYKVTKRGQDVTLRCDPISSHATLYWYQQALGQGPEFLTYFNYEAQPDKSGLPSDRFSAERPEGSISTLTIQRTEQRDSAMYRCASSDGVSGANVLTFGAGSRLTVL.

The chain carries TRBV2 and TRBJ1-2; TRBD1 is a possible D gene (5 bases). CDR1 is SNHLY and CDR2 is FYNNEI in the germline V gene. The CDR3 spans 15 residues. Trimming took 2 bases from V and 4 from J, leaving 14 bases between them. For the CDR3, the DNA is TGTGCCAGCAGTGAAAGTGCAGGGAGGTTCTATGGCTACACCTTC. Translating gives CASSESAGRFYGYTF. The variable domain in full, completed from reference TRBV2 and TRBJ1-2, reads EPEVTQTPSHQVTQMGQEVILRCVPISNHLYFYWYRQILGQKVEFLVSFYNNEISEKSEIFDDQFSVERPDGSNFTLKIRSTKLEDSAMYFCASSESAGRFYGYTFGSGTRLTVV.

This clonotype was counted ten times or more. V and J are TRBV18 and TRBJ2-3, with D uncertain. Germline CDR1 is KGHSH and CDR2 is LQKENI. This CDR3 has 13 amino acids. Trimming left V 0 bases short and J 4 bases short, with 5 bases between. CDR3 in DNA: TGTGCCAGCTCACCACCCGCCGCAGATACGCAGTATTTT. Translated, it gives CASSPPAADTQYF. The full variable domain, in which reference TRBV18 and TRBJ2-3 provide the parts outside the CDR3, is NAGVMQNPRHLVRRRGQEARLRCSPMKGHSHVYWYRQLPEEGLKFMVYLQKENIIDESGMPKERFSAEFPKEGPSILRIQQVVRGDSAAYFCASSPPAADTQYFGPGTRLTVL.